The source of this T cell receptor beta chain is a study of blood T cell repertoires in COVID-19. About the study: From the United States, Italy and Spain came samples of acute and convalescent COVID-19. The analysed material was cDNA or gDNA that came from T cells, B-cell-depleted T cells, or PBMCs.

This clone was found once. Original methodology: From reference gene primer amplification, estimates of nucleated cell counts were derived. Using immunoSEQ multiplex PCR, the repertoire was profiled, and TCRdb retains in-frame clones only, with some absent. V and J calls and clone size come straight from that table; D and trimming were deduced from the DNA. This sample has under 250,000 clones, with approximately 85% found just once. The receptor comes from a middle-aged man with acute or convalescent COVID-19. Input material: peripheral blood.

The CDR3 loop reads CASSPPGRTRSYEQYF. The CDR3 DNA sequence: TGTGCCAGCTCACCACCGGGGCGGACCCGCTCCTACGAGCAGTACTTC. This chain uses TRBV18 with TRBJ2-7; possibly TRBD1 for D (5 bases). V lost 0 bases to trimming and J lost 0 bases, with 12 bases between them. Germline V gene lookup returns CDR1 KGHSH and CDR2 LQKENI. The CDR3 consists of 16 residues.